A selection of T cell receptor beta chains follows, all from one sample in a study of sequential checkpoint blockade in melanoma. Using immunoSEQ multiplex PCR, the repertoire was profiled, and TCRdb retains in-frame clones only, with some absent. The repertoire holds 30,000 or so clones, with around 82% as singletons. Sequencing was performed on CD8+ T cells sorted from blood (inferred from file names), taken from a patient given nivolumab and ipilimumab in sequence. Every receptor here comes from a human donor with melanoma. Each CDR3 is given with its conserved first and last residue. Each record gives: CDR3 protein, CDR3 DNA, D gene, clone size, V gene, J gene. The D gene is left open where the match is weak. For some rows the clone size is stated as once, few or many, or as a class when expanded; others skip it.

CASSLVTGEDGYTF	TGCGCCAGCAGCTTGGTGACAGGGGAGGATGGCTACACCTTC	TRBD1	medium-sized	TRBV5-1	TRBJ1-2
CASSLASGPSYNEQFF	TGTGCCAGCAGCTTAGCTAGCGGGCCTTCCTACAATGAGCAGTTCTTC	TRBD2	.	TRBV7-7	TRBJ2-1
CACQWGGLYQETQYF	TGTGCCTGCCAGTGGGGGGGATTGTACCAAGAGACCCAGTACTTC	TRBD2	.	TRBV30	TRBJ2-5
CATSSSWAGGVGTGELFF	TGTGCCACCAGCAGTTCTTGGGCGGGCGGGGTTGGGACCGGGGAGCTGTTTTTT	.	.	TRBV15	TRBJ2-2
CASSATLDTYEQYF	TGTGCCAGTAGCGCGACACTCGACACCTACGAGCAGTACTTC	.	.	TRBV19	TRBJ2-7
CASISPGGGNYEQYF	TGTGCCAGCATCTCCCCTGGCGGGGGTAACTACGAGCAGTACTTC	TRBD2	few	TRBV28	TRBJ2-7
CASSFLAGAINEQFF	TGTGCCAGCAGCTTCTTAGCGGGGGCCATCAATGAGCAGTTCTTC	TRBD2	.	TRBV7-6	TRBJ2-1
CASSFLGQGQNIQYF	TGTGCCAGCAGCTTTCTAGGACAGGGGCAAAACATTCAGTACTTC	TRBD1	.	TRBV7-9	TRBJ2-4
CASSQEETRGYEQYF	TGCGCCAGCAGCCAAGAAGAAACCCGCGGCTACGAGCAGTACTTC	.	.	TRBV4-1	TRBJ2-7
CASRRLTGGNQPQHF	TGTGCCAGCAGACGGCTGACAGGAGGCAATCAGCCCCAGCATTTT	.	.	TRBV6-1	TRBJ1-5
CASRLGHMNTEAFF	TGTGCAAGTCGCTTAGGGCACATGAACACTGAAGCTTTCTTT	.	.	TRBV12-2	TRBJ1-1
CASSYRLQSFGQGADGYTF	TGTGCCAGTAGCTACAGATTGCAGAGCTTCGGACAGGGGGCTGATGGCTACACCTTC	TRBD1	few	TRBV19	TRBJ1-2
CAWTAGVGARQGF	TGTGCCTGGACCGCCGGGGTGGGGGCGAGGCAAGGCTTC	.	.	TRBV30	TRBJ2-7
CATSDRYLYNSPLHF	TGTGCCACTTCGGACAGATACTTATATAATTCACCCCTCCACTTT	.	.	TRBV19	TRBJ1-6
CASSFWGGDSNQPQHF	TGTGCCAGCAGCTTTTGGGGGGGGGATAGCAATCAGCCCCAGCATTTT	.	.	TRBV5-6	TRBJ1-5
CASSVEGHPNTEAFF	TGTGCCAGCAGCGTAGAGGGACACCCGAACACTGAAGCTTTCTTT	.	.	TRBV9	TRBJ1-1
CASSEGPGERHPDDTGELFF	TGTGCCAGCAGTGAGGGGCCAGGGGAGAGACACCCTGATGACACCGGGGAGCTGTTTTTT	.	once	TRBV2	TRBJ2-2
CASSQREGRYPGELFF	TGCGCCAGCAGCCAGCGGGAGGGCCGGTATCCCGGGGAGCTGTTTTTT	TRBD2	.	TRBV5-1	TRBJ2-2
CASSSRTGAFLAFF	TGTGCCAGCAGCTCCCGGACAGGAGCTTTTTTAGCTTTCTTT	TRBD1	.	TRBV7-3	TRBJ1-1
CASSWYGGPTYEQYF	TGTGCCAGCAGCTGGTATGGCGGGCCGACCTACGAGCAGTACTTC	.	.	TRBV7-3	TRBJ2-7
CASRTSGSDEQYF	TGTGCCAGCAGGACTAGCGGGAGCGACGAGCAGTACTTC	TRBD2	.	TRBV7-9	TRBJ2-7
CASSHATSGREIYNEQFF	TGTGCCAGCAGCCACGCTACTAGCGGGAGGGAAATTTACAATGAGCAGTTCTTC	TRBD2	.	TRBV14	TRBJ2-1
CARAGFSTEAFF	TGTGCCAGGGCAGGGTTCAGCACTGAAGCTTTCTTT	.	.	TRBV2	TRBJ1-1
CASSRPLGEQFF	TGTGCCAGCAGTCGCCCCCTCGGTGAGCAGTTCTTC	.	.	TRBV7-9	TRBJ2-1
CASSLMAGATDTQYF	TGTGCCAGCAGCTTAATGGCGGGAGCGACAGATACGCAGTATTTT	TRBD2	few	TRBV7-9	TRBJ2-3
CASSFQRGQGLYEQYF	TGTGCCAGCAGTTTTCAACGGGGACAGGGACTGTACGAGCAGTACTTC	TRBD1	.	TRBV27	TRBJ2-7
CATTLEPGQGVPTEQYF	TGTGCCACCACCTTGGAACCGGGACAGGGGGTTCCGACCGAGCAGTACTTC	TRBD1	once	TRBV7-6	TRBJ2-7
CASSEDRAYYEQYF	TGTGCCAGCAGCGAGGACAGGGCTTACTACGAGCAGTACTTC	TRBD1	few	TRBV14	TRBJ2-7
CASIPRQGGRYSNQPQHF	TGTGCCAGTATCCCGAGGCAGGGCGGAAGGTATAGCAATCAGCCCCAGCATTTT	.	.	TRBV19	TRBJ1-5
CASSSIENTEAFF	TGTGCCAGCAGTTCTATAGAGAACACTGAAGCTTTCTTT	.	.	TRBV28	TRBJ1-1
CATSRGGRGWNEQFF	TGTGCCACCAGCAGAGGGGGTAGGGGTTGGAATGAGCAGTTCTTC	.	.	TRBV15	TRBJ2-1
CASSLSTGTGYTF	TGTGCCAGCAGTTTATCGACAGGTACTGGCTACACCTTC	.	.	TRBV27	TRBJ1-2
CASSQGSASGGSSYEQYF	TGCGCCAGCAGCCAAGGATCGGCTAGCGGGGGAAGCTCCTACGAGCAGTACTTC	TRBD2	.	TRBV4-1	TRBJ2-7
CASSFGTSFPTDTQYF	TGTGCCAGCAGCTTCGGGACTAGCTTCCCTACAGATACGCAGTATTTT	TRBD2	.	TRBV7-9	TRBJ2-3
CASSLGIRTGGQRDTQYF	TGTGCCAGCAGTTTAGGGATTCGAACAGGGGGCCAAAGGGATACGCAGTATTTT	TRBD1	.	TRBV28	TRBJ2-3
CASSAAGVLYEQYF	TGCGCCAGCAGTGCGGCGGGGGTGCTCTACGAGCAGTACTTC	TRBD2	.	TRBV10-2	TRBJ2-7
CASSVTGGRQPQHF	TGTGCCAGCAGCGTGACAGGGGGCCGTCAGCCCCAGCATTTT	TRBD1	.	TRBV5-6	TRBJ1-5
CASSFGLRTGVIHEQYF	TGCGCCAGCAGCTTCGGTTTGCGGACAGGGGTTATCCACGAGCAGTACTTC	TRBD1	.	TRBV5-1	TRBJ2-7
CASSLDNDSPPDEQYF	TGTGCCAGCAGCTTAGATAACGACAGCCCTCCCGACGAGCAGTACTTC	.	.	TRBV11-2	TRBJ2-7
CASSPSGEANTEAFF	TGTGCCAGCAGCCCCTCGGGAGAAGCGAACACTGAAGCTTTCTTT	.	.	TRBV13	TRBJ1-1
CASSVGGGRSYEQYF	TGTGCCAGCAGCGTAGGTGGCGGCCGATCCTACGAGCAGTACTTC	.	.	TRBV9	TRBJ2-7